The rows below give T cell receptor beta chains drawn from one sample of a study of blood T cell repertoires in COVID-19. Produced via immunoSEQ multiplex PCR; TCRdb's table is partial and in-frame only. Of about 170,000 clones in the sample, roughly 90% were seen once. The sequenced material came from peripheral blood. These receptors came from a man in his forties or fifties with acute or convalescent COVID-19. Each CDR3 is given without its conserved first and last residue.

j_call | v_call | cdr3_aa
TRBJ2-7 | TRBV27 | ASSRRPPTSGAYEQY
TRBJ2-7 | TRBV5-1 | ASSRMRKTETKATYEQY
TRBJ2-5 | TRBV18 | ASSPRTHQYQETQY
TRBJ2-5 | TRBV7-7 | ASSTQGTSGQETQY
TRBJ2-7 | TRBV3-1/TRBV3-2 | ASSQQGEQY
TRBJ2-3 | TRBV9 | ASSVGGGRTDTQY
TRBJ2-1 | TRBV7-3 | ASSPGTSGRYNEQF
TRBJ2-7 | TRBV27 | ASSPSGPYEQY
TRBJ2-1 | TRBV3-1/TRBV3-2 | ASSAGLAGAGNEQF
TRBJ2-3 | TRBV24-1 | ATSEAGGTDTQY
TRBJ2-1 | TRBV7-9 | ASSSGINEQF
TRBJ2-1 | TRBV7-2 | ASSSSRGLAGGRVEQF
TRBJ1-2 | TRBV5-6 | ASSFAGGYGYT
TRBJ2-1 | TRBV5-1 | ASSTGGRNNEQF
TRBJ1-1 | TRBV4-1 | ASSPRTGLNTEAF
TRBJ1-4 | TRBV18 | ASSPPGQGNEKLF
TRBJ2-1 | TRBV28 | ASSLVRGRAYNEQF
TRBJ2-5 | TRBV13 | ASSPRLAGRVETQY
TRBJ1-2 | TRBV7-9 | ASSAGTGGYT
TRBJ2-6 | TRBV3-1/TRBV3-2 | ASRPGQGRHGANVLT
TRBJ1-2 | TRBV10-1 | ASSEPTPRLANYGYT
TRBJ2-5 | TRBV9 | ASSVAPRAETQY
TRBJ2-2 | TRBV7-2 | ASSSSGRAGTGELF
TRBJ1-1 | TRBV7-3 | ASSQHRGSTEAF
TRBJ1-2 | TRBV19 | ASSEMGGIYGYT
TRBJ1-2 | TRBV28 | ASSGPGTVYGYT
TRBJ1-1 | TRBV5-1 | ASSVTAGYTEAF
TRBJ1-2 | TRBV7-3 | ASSPTGVGYGYT
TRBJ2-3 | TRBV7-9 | ASSSNSDTQY
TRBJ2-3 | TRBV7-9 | ASSLARTGLDTQY
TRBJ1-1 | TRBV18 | ASSRSGTKNTEAF
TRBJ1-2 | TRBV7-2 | ASSRATYGYT
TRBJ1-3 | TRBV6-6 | ASSYGTGYGNTIY
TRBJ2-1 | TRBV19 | ASSSTEKDEQF
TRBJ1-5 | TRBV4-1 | ASSQPRDIGNQPQH
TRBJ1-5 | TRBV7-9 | ASSPGTGNQPQH
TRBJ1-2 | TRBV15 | ATSGDRVGGYT
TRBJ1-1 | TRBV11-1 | ASSPHLNTEAF
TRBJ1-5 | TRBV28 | ASSLGPIQGTVSQPQH